The rows below give T cell receptor beta chains drawn from one sample of a study of tumor-infiltrating lymphocytes in primary liver carcinoma. TCRdb redid the calling of the multiplex PCR reads with MiXCR, one entry per CDR3 protein. The table includes around 60,000 distinct CDR3 sequences, roughly two thirds detected once. Material for sequencing was liver tumor tissue from sampling region 4. These receptors all stem from a man in his forties or fifties with primary liver carcinoma and hepatitis B virus infection. Both conserved end residues are part of each CDR3. The D gene is left open where the match is weak.

CDR3 protein: CTSSFMTDPDYDQNF
CDR3 DNA: TGTACCAGCAGCTTCATGACAGATCCGGACTACGATCAGAACTTC
J gene: TRBJ2-7
V gene: TRBV11-2
D gene: -

CDR3 protein: CGSSTSHNEQFF
CDR3 DNA: TGTGGCAGCAGCACCTCCCACAATGAACAGTTCTTC
J gene: TRBJ2-1
V gene: TRBV11-2
D gene: -

CDR3 protein: CANSQEGPIPTNEKLFF
CDR3 DNA: TGTGCCAACAGCCAAGAGGGCCCCATACCAACTAATGAAAAACTGTTTTTT
J gene: TRBJ1-4
V gene: TRBV4-2
D gene: -

CDR3 protein: CASNKNTGVLFF
CDR3 DNA: TGTGCCAGCAACAAGAACACCGGGGTGCTGTTTTTT
J gene: TRBJ2-2
V gene: TRBV6-6
D gene: -

CDR3 protein: CANSQGRDQPQNF
CDR3 DNA: TGTGCCAACAGCCAAGGACGGGATCAGCCCCAGAATTTT
J gene: TRBJ1-5
V gene: TRBV14
D gene: -

CDR3 protein: CAGSQDLEGTSPLHF
CDR3 DNA: TGTGCTGGTAGCCAAGACCTGGAGGGGACTTCACCCCTCCACTTT
J gene: TRBJ1-6
V gene: TRBV4-2
D gene: -

CDR3 protein: CASSSWQGVNEKFF
CDR3 DNA: TGTGCCAGCAGCTCATGGCAAGGAGTCAATGAGAAGTTCTTC
J gene: TRBJ2-1
V gene: TRBV11-2
D gene: -

CDR3 protein: CAGSSLPGLEESSYNEQFF
CDR3 DNA: TGTGCCGGCAGTTCTTTACCGGGACTAGAGGAGAGCTCCTACAATGAGCAGTTCTTC
J gene: TRBJ2-1
V gene: TRBV28
D gene: TRBD2

CDR3 protein: CASNLSFIEQYF
CDR3 DNA: TGTGCCAGCAACTTATCGTTCATCGAGCAGTACTTC
J gene: TRBJ2-7
V gene: TRBV7-8
D gene: -

CDR3 protein: CAWSESTETQYF
CDR3 DNA: TGTGCCTGGAGTGAGAGCACAGAGACCCAGTACTTC
J gene: TRBJ2-5
V gene: TRBV30
D gene: -

CDR3 protein: CASSPGRRYERFF
CDR3 DNA: TGCGCCAGCAGCCCGGGACGGCGATATGAGCGGTTCTTC
J gene: TRBJ2-1
V gene: TRBV4-1
D gene: -